These 15 T cell receptor beta chains share one sample of origin, sequenced in a study of T-cell memory formation after mild COVID-19. MiXCR, run by TCRdb on the 5' RACE reads, gives a single entry per CDR3 protein. The table shows about 180,000 distinct CDR3 sequences, with less than 20% occurring only once. Input material: PBMCs or a T cell subset sorted from them (not recorded which). The receptor set was obtained from a man aged 18 to 29 who had mild COVID-19 (a few samples of this study predate the infection). Cell type and time point are not known.

This clonotype was counted between two and nine times. V gene TRBV5-1 combines with J gene TRBJ2-5; D remains unclear. The CDR3 has 13 residues. V was shortened by 0 bases and J by 3 bases, with 6 bases between the two germline ends. CDR1 SGHRS and CDR2 YFSETQ come from the germline V gene. The CDR3 DNA is TGCGCCAGCAGCTTGGGAAGGAAAGAGACCCAGTACTTC. Amino acid sequence: CASSLGRKETQYF.

This clonotype was observed a handful of times. The chain combines TRBV3-1 with TRBJ1-2; a weak D match, TRBD1 (5 bases). Trimming stripped 4 bases from V and 4 bases from J, with 13 bases between. The CDR3 loop spans 14 amino acids. Germline V lookup: CDR1 LGHDT, CDR2 YNNKEL (reference sequence). This chain's CDR3 is CASSRPGWVYGYTF. DNA of the CDR3: TGTGCCAGCAGCCGACCAGGGTGGGTCTATGGCTACACCTTC. The complete variable domain, with remaining parts taken from reference TRBV3-1 and TRBJ1-2, reads DTAVSQTPKYLVTQMGNDKSIKCEQNLGHDTMYWYKQDSKKFLKIMFSYNNKELIINETVPNRFSPKSPDKAHLNLHINSLELGDSAVYFCASSRPGWVYGYTFGSGTRLTVV.

V is TRBV5-1 and J is TRBJ2-7, with D perhaps matching TRBD1 or TRBD2 (5 bases each). The CDR3 extends over 14 amino acids. V dropped 0 bases and J dropped 9 bases, with 16 bases sitting between them. Germline CDR1 is SGHRS and CDR2 is YFSETQ. CDR3 sequence (DNA): TGCGCCAGCAGCTTGGCAGCAGGGCAACGGGGGCAGTACTTC. The encoded protein is CASSLAAGQRGQYF. Full variable domain (remainder filled in from reference TRBV5-1 and TRBJ2-7): KAGVTQTPRYLIKTRGQQVTLSCSPISGHRSVSWYQQTPGQGLQFLFEYFSETQRNKGNFPGRFSGRQFSNSRSEMNVSTLELGDSALYLCASSLAAGQRGQYFGPGTRLTVT.

This clonotype has only a few counts. The chain couples TRBV24-1 to TRBJ1-1; D might be TRBD1 (6 bases). CDR1 and CDR2 from the germline V gene are KGHDR and SFDVKD. This CDR3 is built from 11 residues. V was pared by 4 bases and J by 11 bases, with 10 bases between. DNA of the CDR3: TGTGCCACCAGTGAGCGAGACAGGGCTTTCTTT. Its protein product is CATSERDRAFF.

The chain joins TRBV4-1 to TRBJ2-1; 13 nucleotides line up with TRBD2. V shed 2 bases, J shed 9 bases, and the junction held 10 bases outside the gene matches. The CDR3 is made up of 17 amino acids. The germline V gene encodes CDR1 MGHRA and CDR2 YSYEKL. CDR3: CASSQPVTSGGPGEQFF. Written as DNA, the CDR3 is TGCGCCAGCAGCCAACCCGTGACTAGCGGGGGGCCCGGTGAGCAGTTCTTC.

There are a few counts of this clonotype. The chain carries TRBV27 and TRBJ2-3, with D tentatively TRBD2 (6 bases). The germline V gene has CDR1 MNHEY and CDR2 SMNVEV (reference sequence). The CDR3 spans 13 residues. The germline V and J ends were trimmed by 5 bases and 7 bases, with 13 bases remaining between them. CDR3 protein: CASSEGTRYTQYF. The CDR3 nucleotides are TGTGCCAGCAGTGAAGGGACTCGCTATACGCAGTATTTT.

There are a few counts of this clonotype. This CDR3 reads CASSLGQGAATVGFGAFF. CDR3 coding DNA: TGTGCCAGCAGCTTGGGACAGGGGGCGGCGACGGTGGGCTTCGGAGCTTTCTTT. This rearrangement joins TRBV5-5 to TRBJ1-1; 10 bases are a match to TRBD1. There are 18 residues in the CDR3. Trimming removed 0 bases from V and 10 bases from J; junction bases left unmatched: 18. Germline CDR1 SGHKS, CDR2 YYEKEE (reference sequence).

This clonotype showed up just a few times. The chain combines TRBV19 with TRBJ1-2; the match to TRBD1 covers 8 bases. V lost 3 bases and J lost 11; bases outside the gene matches: 8. The CDR3 has 13 residues. Germline assignment: CDR1 LNHDA and CDR2 SQIVND (reference sequence). CDR3 in amino acids: CASSIARTGTYTF. As DNA, the CDR3 is TGTGCCAGTAGTATCGCCCGGACAGGGACTTACACCTTC.

This clonotype appeared many times. The chain recombines TRBV7-9 with TRBJ1-3; D gene uncertain. V dropped 0 bases and J dropped 8 bases, with 14 bases sitting between them. Per the germline V gene, CDR1 is SEHNR and CDR2 is FQNEAQ (reference sequence). The CDR3 length is 15 residues. The CDR3 DNA reads TGTGCCAGCAGCTTAGCCCAGACGGAGCGGGACACCATATATTTT. Encoded protein: CASSLAQTERDTIYF.

The table lists this clonotype with a few counts. This chain joins TRBV11-2 and TRBJ1-2, with D perhaps matching TRBD1 (5 bases). This CDR3 contains 15 residues. Trimming removed 0 bases from V and 8 bases from J, with 16 bases in between. The V gene's germline CDR1 is SGHAT and CDR2 FQNNGV. CDR3 protein: CASSLDLGRGSGYTF. For the CDR3, the DNA is TGTGCCAGCAGCTTAGATCTTGGGAGGGGTTCGGGCTACACCTTC.

The chain uses TRBV20-1 and TRBJ1-1; D is uncertain. In germline, CDR1 is DFQATT, CDR2 SNEGSKA (reference sequence). V dropped 3 bases and J dropped 6 bases, with 11 bases sitting between them. The CDR3 has 12 amino acids. CDR3 sequence (DNA): TGCAGTGCTAGGAAGGACGGACCTGAAGCTTTCTTT. It yields the protein CSARKDGPEAFF.

This clonotype has just a few counts. This chain joins TRBV7-2 and TRBJ2-5; D call uncertain. This CDR3 region has 13 residues. Trimming removed 3 bases at V and 5 bases at J, with 10 bases between. Germline V CDR1 and CDR2: SGHTA, FQGNSA. As DNA, the CDR3 is TGTGCCAGCAGCTTGGTCGGCCCGGAGACCCAGTACTTC. Its translation is CASSLVGPETQYF.

This clonotype was picked up a small number of times. The chain carries TRBV15 and TRBJ2-3; D is ambiguous. There are 13 residues in the CDR3. The germline gives CDR1 LNHNV, CDR2 YYDKDF (reference sequence). Between the trimmed V and J ends, which lost 0 bases and 3 bases, there was a span of 4 bases. The CDR3 here is CATSRDLTDTQYF. CDR3 bases: TGTGCCACCAGCAGAGATTTAACAGATACGCAGTATTTT.

This clonotype occurred a few times. Here the CDR3 reads CASSQVGQGVGETQYF. As DNA, the CDR3 is TGCGCCAGCAGCCAAGTCGGACAGGGAGTAGGCGAGACCCAGTACTTC. This rearrangement joins TRBV4-1 to TRBJ2-5; the match to TRBD1 covers 8 bases. The CDR3 sequence is 16 residues long. The V and J ends lost 1 base and 5 bases, in that order; junction bases with no gene match: 9. The germline gives CDR1 MGHRA, CDR2 YSYEKL.

The chain uses TRBV9 and TRBJ1-1; no clear D gene. V was trimmed by 3 bases and J by 0 bases, leaving 18 bases between them. In germline, CDR1 is SGDLS, CDR2 YYNGEE. The CDR3 runs to 17 residues. The CDR3 sequence is CASSATPWTVLNTEAFF. The CDR3 nucleotides read TGTGCCAGCAGCGCGACCCCATGGACGGTCTTGAACACTGAAGCTTTCTTT.